Included here is one TCR beta chain sequence, with context. What it recognizes is unknown. The data belong to a study of cytomegalovirus exposure and HLA in healthy donors. Study-wide results and caveats: As was reported, the HLA-A and HLA-B alleles of most subjects were accurately predicted from TCR beta sequences.

V lost 3 bases, J lost 4 bases, and 18 bases lay in between. The CDR3 runs 16 residues. From germline, CDR1 is LNHDA and CDR2 SQIVND (reference sequence). The PCR had 60 Vbeta and 13 Jbeta primers. Measured with immunoSEQ multiplex PCR; TCRdb has only the in-frame clones, and not every one. Recorded for this sample: roughly 62,000 clones. The chain couples TRBV19 to TRBJ1-2, with a tentative D call TRBD1 (6 bases). The sample consisted of PBMCs. This receptor was obtained from a male donor in good health and CMV-seronegative. CDR3 loop: CASSILTTGQSYGYTF. The CDR3 bases are TGTGCCAGTAGTATCTTAACGACAGGACAGAGCTATGGCTACACCTTC.